The source of this TCR beta chain is a study of blood T cell repertoires in COVID-19. Study-level background: Samples of COVID-19 (acute and convalescent) were obtained from the United States, Italy and Spain. The cDNA or gDNA used as material had been derived from T cells, B-cell-depleted T cells, or PBMCs.

Authors' processing steps: Amplifying reference gene primers gave estimates of nucleated cell counts. Only in-frame clones appear in the TCRdb table, and some are missing; sequencing was by immunoSEQ multiplex PCR. V and J calls and clone size come straight from that table; D and trimming were deduced from the DNA. The sample lists about 380,000 clones; over 65% were seen once. Comments on this clone: The junction shows a germline mismatch at one end, possibly a read error.

The CDR3 has 10 residues. CDR1 is DFQATT, CDR2 SNEGSKA, per germline (reference sequence). The V gene is TRBV20-1, the J gene TRBJ1-6; TRBD1 is a possible D gene (6 bases). The sample was peripheral blood. This receptor was identified in a human donor with acute or convalescent COVID-19. The donor label of this sample is uncertain. The CDR3, as DNA: TGTTCCACAGGGCATTCACCCCTCCACTTT. The encoded protein is CSTGHSPLHF.